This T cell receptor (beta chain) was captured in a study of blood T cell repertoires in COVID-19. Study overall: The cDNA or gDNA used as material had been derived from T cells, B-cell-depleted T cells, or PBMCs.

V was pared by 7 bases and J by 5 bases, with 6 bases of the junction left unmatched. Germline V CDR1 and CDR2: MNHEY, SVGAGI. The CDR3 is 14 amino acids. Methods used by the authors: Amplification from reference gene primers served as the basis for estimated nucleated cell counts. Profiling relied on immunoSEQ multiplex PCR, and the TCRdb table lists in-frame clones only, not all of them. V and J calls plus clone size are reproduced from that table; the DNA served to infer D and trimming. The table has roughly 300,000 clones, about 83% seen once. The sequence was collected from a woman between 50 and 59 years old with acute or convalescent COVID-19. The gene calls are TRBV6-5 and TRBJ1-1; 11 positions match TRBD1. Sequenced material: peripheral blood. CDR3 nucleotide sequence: TGTGCCAGCACCCCGGGACAGGGGGTTACTGAAGCTTTCTTT. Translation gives CASTPGQGVTEAFF.